The 20 T cell receptor beta chains below all came from one sample that was sequenced in a study of shared clonotypes between healthy human individuals (dated by TCRdb to 2020 to 2022). Library generation was performed with the immunoSEQ multiplex PCR assay. Here the immuneACCESS table is served through TCRdb, limited to in-frame sequences with V and J called. Missing clones are a known gap in these copies; in checked studies unresolved V genes cover under half, and the rest lacks a known reason. The sample table lists about 190,000 clones, approximately 60% of them with a count of one. The top ten constitute around 9.3% of the sample. The material sequenced was memory CD4+ T cells sorted from blood. This sample's cell subset or site label indicates: CD45RA-negative fraction. The receptors here all came from a young man in good health.

This chain joins TRBV6-6 and TRBJ1-3; D gene ambiguous. CDR3 length: 12 residues. Germline assignment: CDR1 MNHNY and CDR2 SVGAGI (reference sequence). Trimming took 10 bases from V and 4 from J, leaving 11 bases between them. The CDR3 spells CAILGGGNTIYF. The CDR3 coding sequence is TGTGCCATCCTGGGAGGGGGAAACACCATATATTTT.

The chain joins TRBV18 to TRBJ1-1; D remains unclear. Trimming removed 5 bases at V and 0 bases at J, with 7 bases between. This CDR3 has 13 residues. Germline V CDR1 and CDR2: KGHSH, LQKENI. CDR3 nucleotides: TGTGCCAGCTCAACTAACATGAACACTGAAGCTTTCTTT. Protein: CASSTNMNTEAFF.

This chain joins TRBV5-1 and TRBJ1-4; unclear D gene. The CDR3 is 14 residues long. Germline V gives CDR1 SGHRS, CDR2 YFSETQ. V lost 3 bases to trimming and J lost 5 bases, with 11 bases between them. CDR3 residues: CASSSAFKNEKLFF. In DNA form, the CDR3 reads TGCGCCAGCAGCTCGGCCTTTAAGAATGAAAAACTGTTTTTT.

This rearrangement joins TRBV28 to TRBJ2-7; 8 nucleotides agree with TRBD1. Losses at the gene ends were 5 bases for V and 5 bases for J; bases not matched to a gene: 8. This CDR3 comprises 14 residues. Looked up from germline, CDR1 is MDHEN and CDR2 is SYDVKM. DNA of the CDR3: TGTGCCAGCAGTCGAGGACAGGGAATCCACGAGCAGTACTTC. Protein: CASSRGQGIHEQYF. Full variable domain (remainder filled in from reference TRBV28 and TRBJ2-7): DVKVTQSSRYLVKRTGEKVFLECVQDMDHENMFWYRQDPGLGLRLIYFSYDVKMKEKGDIPEGYSVSREKKERFSLILESASTNQTSMYLCASSRGQGIHEQYFGPGTRLTVT.

The chain couples TRBV5-6 to TRBJ2-2; 9 positions agree with TRBD1. This CDR3 has 18 amino acids. Germline CDR1 and CDR2: SGHDT and YYEEEE. V trimming: 4 bases; J trimming: 2 bases; junction bases outside the gene matches: 12. The CDR3 reads CASSTAGTGLSNTGELFF. The CDR3 region has the DNA TGTGCCAGCAGCACGGCGGGGACAGGGTTATCAAACACCGGGGAGCTGTTTTTT.

This clone was observed many times. This chain links TRBV5-1 with TRBJ2-7, with 7 bases lining up with TRBD1. Losses at the gene ends were 4 bases for V and 5 bases for J; bases not matched to a gene: 6. Germline V CDR1 and CDR2: SGHRS, YFSETQ. The CDR3 runs 13 residues. The CDR3 nucleotides read TGCGCCAGCAGCCTGACAGGGAGCAACGAGCAGTACTTC. This encodes CASSLTGSNEQYF.

In DNA form, the CDR3 reads TGTGCCAGCAGCTTAGTCAAGGGCCAGTGGAATGGCTACACCTTC. This gives the protein CASSLVKGQWNGYTF. The chain links TRBV7-2 to TRBJ1-2; D not certain. Germline-derived CDR1 and CDR2 are SGHTA and FQGNSA. The CDR3 is made up of 15 amino acids. V was trimmed by 1 base and J by 6 bases, leaving 15 bases between them.

V and J are TRBV11-1 and TRBJ2-5; 9 bases fit TRBD2. The CDR3 sequence is 15 residues long. The ends lost 5 bases at V and 4 bases at J; junction bases unmatched: 8. The germline gives CDR1 SGHAT, CDR2 FQDESV (reference sequence). The CDR3 is CASSPRSGRGETQYF. The CDR3 nucleotides are TGTGCCAGCAGCCCTCGTAGCGGGAGAGGAGAGACCCAGTACTTC.

This chain joins TRBV28 and TRBJ2-5, with D perhaps matching TRBD1 (6 bases). The V and J ends lost 6 bases and 2 bases respectively, with 16 bases between them. The CDR3 has 15 amino acids. CDR1 MDHEN and CDR2 SYDVKM come from the germline V gene. The CDR3 loop is CASSLGGRQQETQYF. The CDR3 DNA follows: TGTGCCAGCAGCTTAGGGGGTAGACAGCAAGAGACCCAGTACTTC.

The V call is TRBV5-6, the J call TRBJ2-2; tentatively, D is TRBD1 (5 bases). The germline gives CDR1 SGHDT, CDR2 YYEEEE. The CDR3 loop spans 17 amino acids. V gave up 1 base and J gave up 5 bases, with 18 bases separating them. This chain's CDR3 is CASSLLQGATGTGELFF. The CDR3 DNA is TGTGCCAGCAGCTTGTTACAAGGGGCGACGGGTACCGGGGAGCTGTTTTTT.

The V gene is TRBV10-1, the J gene TRBJ2-3; D might be TRBD1 (6 bases). The CDR3 runs 14 residues. Per germline, CDR1 WNHNN and CDR2 SYGVQD (reference sequence). V dropped 1 base and J dropped 6 bases, with 11 bases sitting between them. The CDR3 region has the DNA TGCGCCAGCAGTGAGTTCAGGGGCCCCGATACGCAGTATTTT. This translates into CASSEFRGPDTQYF.

CDR3 in amino acids: CASRGQVEQYF. CDR3 sequence (DNA): TGTGCCAGCAGGGGACAAGTCGAGCAGTACTTC. The rearrangement uses TRBV7-1 and TRBJ2-7; D may be TRBD1 (6 bases). TRBV7-1 is reported as an ORF; its role is uncertain. Trimming removed 6 bases at V and 6 bases at J, with 9 bases between. CDR3 length: 11 residues.

This sequence joins TRBV7-9 and TRBJ1-1, with D possibly matching TRBD1 (6 bases). This CDR3 has 13 residues. V shed 1 base and J shed 11 bases, with 14 bases lying between them. Germline CDR1 reads SEHNR; CDR2 reads FQNEAQ (reference sequence). CDR3 coding DNA: TGTGCCAGCAGCTTAGAGGCCGTGGGGGGCGCTTTCTTT. Protein: CASSLEAVGGAFF.

The chain couples TRBV10-1 to TRBJ2-3; 7 nucleotides align to TRBD1. This CDR3 is 15 amino acids long. Per the germline V gene, CDR1 is WNHNN and CDR2 is SYGVQD (reference sequence). The V gene end was trimmed by 3 bases and the J gene end by 5 bases; junction bases not matched to a gene: 8. CDR3 DNA: TGCGCCAGCAGTGATACTCGACAGGGTTTAGATACGCAGTATTTT. Protein sequence: CASSDTRQGLDTQYF.

This clone was observed at least ten times. V gene TRBV6-1 combines with J gene TRBJ1-5; D possibly corresponds to TRBD1 (5 bases). CDR1 MNHNS and CDR2 SASEGT come from the germline V gene. The CDR3 length is 16 residues. V lost 1 base to trimming and J lost 2 bases, with 12 bases between them. CDR3 amino acids: CASSEEGRSGNQPQHF. CDR3 sequence (DNA): TGTGCCAGCAGTGAAGAGGGGAGGAGTGGCAATCAGCCCCAGCATTTT.

This clone was seen only once. The chain's CDR3 is CAISAGVVSNQPQHF. The CDR3 DNA reads as TGTGCCATCAGTGCAGGGGTGGTTAGCAATCAGCCCCAGCATTTT. The genes are TRBV10-3 and TRBJ1-5; perhaps TRBD1 as D (6 bases). This CDR3 is 15 amino acids long. The germline V and J ends were trimmed by 4 bases and 0 bases, with 10 bases remaining between them. CDR1 ENHRY and CDR2 SYGVKD come from the germline V gene.

This clone has only a few counts. This chain connects TRBV7-6 to TRBJ2-7; 11 positions match TRBD2. The CDR3 is 14 residues long. Germline CDR1 reads SGHVS; CDR2 reads FNYEAQ. The junction had 7 bases not matched to a gene; V was cut back by 5 bases and J by 7 bases. The CDR3 loop is CASSVGTSGLEQYF. In DNA, the CDR3 is TGTGCCAGCAGCGTCGGGACTAGCGGCTTGGAGCAGTACTTC.

The V gene is TRBV7-2, the J gene TRBJ2-2, with 12 positions matching TRBD2. The trim removed 5 bases at V and 2 bases at J, leaving 3 bases unmatched. This CDR3 has 16 residues. In germline, CDR1 is SGHTA, CDR2 FQGNSA. The chain's CDR3 is CASSPGLAGNTGELFF. The CDR3 coding sequence is TGTGCCAGCAGCCCCGGACTAGCGGGAAACACCGGGGAGCTGTTTTTT.

The chain joins TRBV18 to TRBJ2-1; D is undetermined. The V and J ends lost 6 bases and 10 bases respectively, with 16 bases between them. The germline V gene has CDR1 KGHSH and CDR2 LQKENI. The CDR3 is made up of 13 amino acids. DNA for the CDR3: TGTGCCAGCTCCCCTACCCTAGATTTGGAGCAGTTCTTC. This sequence encodes CASSPTLDLEQFF.

The chain joins TRBV7-9 to TRBJ2-3; no clear D gene. V was pared by 5 bases and J by 3 bases, with 6 bases between. From germline, CDR1 is SEHNR and CDR2 FQNEAQ (reference sequence). This CDR3 is 12 amino acids long. CDR3 residues: CASSLYTDTQYF. CDR3 nucleotide sequence: TGTGCCAGCAGCCTATATACAGATACGCAGTATTTT. The full variable domain, with the rest looked up from reference TRBV7-9 and TRBJ2-3, is DTGVSQNPRHKITKRGQNVTFRCDPISEHNRLYWYRQTLGQGPEFLTYFQNEAQLEKSRLLSDRFSAERPKGSFSTLEIQRTEQGDSAMYLCASSLYTDTQYFGPGTRLTVL.